Following are 18 T cell receptor beta chains from one sample sequenced in a study of T cell responses to AZD1222 COVID-19 vaccine. The assay was immunoSEQ multiplex PCR, and TCRdb's table has in-frame clones only and misses some. The table lists 150,000 to 200,000 clones, 85% to 95% of them singletons, with 3.9% in the top ten. The source was peripheral blood, collected on day 0 of AZD1222 vaccination. Receptors originate from an adult in good health.

The chain has TRBV6-4 and TRBJ1-1, with D possibly being TRBD1 (5 bases). This CDR3 has 16 residues. The germline CDR1 and CDR2 sequences are MRHNA and SNTAGT. Trimming took off 6 bases at V and 1 base at J, with 18 bases between the two ends. CDR3 nucleotide sequence: TGTGCCAGCAGCGGTCGTCTCCGGGACGGGAACACTGAAGCTTTCTTT. Its protein is CASSGRLRDGNTEAFF.

This chain connects TRBV11-2 to TRBJ1-4; D is possibly TRBD1 (5 bases). Looked up from germline, CDR1 is SGHAT and CDR2 is FQNNGV. This CDR3 is 19 amino acids long. V lost 3 bases to trimming and J lost 8 bases, with 28 bases between them. CDR3 DNA sequence: TGTGCCAGCAGCTTGAGGGGCAATGTACGAAGGGCTTACAACGAAAAACTGTTTTTT. This encodes CASSLRGNVRRAYNEKLFF. Using reference TRBV11-2 and TRBJ1-4 for the parts outside the CDR3, the full variable domain is EAGVAQSPRYKIIEKRQSVAFWCNPISGHATLYWYQQILGQGPKLLIQFQNNGVVDDSQLPKDRFSAERLKGVDSTLKIQPAKLEDSAVYLCASSLRGNVRRAYNEKLFFGSGTQLSVL.

To note about this clone: At one boundary the junction diverges from the germline segment, which might be a read error. The chain joins TRBV14 to TRBJ2-2; 7 bases agree with TRBD2. This CDR3 is 16 amino acids long. CDR1 is SGHDN and CDR2 is FVKESK in the germline V gene. The CDR3 nucleotides read TGTGCCAGCAGCCAAGTCCCGGGACTACTAAGTAAGGGAGCTGTTTTT. Its translation: CASSQVPGLLSKGAVF.

V and J are TRBV9 and TRBJ2-3, with TRBD2 matching over 11 bases. Germline CDR1 reads SGDLS; CDR2 reads YYNGEE. The CDR3 is 16 residues long. The J segment lost 3 bases and the V segment lost 4 bases, leaving 7 bases of the junction unmatched. CDR3 nucleotides: TGTGCCAGCAGCCCGATAGCGGGAGGGATAACAGATACGCAGTATTTT. The encoded protein is CASSPIAGGITDTQYF.

The gene calls are TRBV7-9 and TRBJ1-2; no reliable D call. V shed 3 bases and J shed 7 bases, with 18 bases lying between them. Looked up from germline, CDR1 is SEHNR and CDR2 is FQNEAQ (reference sequence). This CDR3 has 15 residues. CDR3 DNA sequence: TGTGCCAGCAGCTTTGCCGGTCGGGGAGGGCTTGGCTACACCTTC. It translates to CASSFAGRGGLGYTF. The full variable domain, rest sourced from reference TRBV7-9 and TRBJ1-2, is DTGVSQNPRHKITKRGQNVTFRCDPISEHNRLYWYRQTLGQGPEFLTYFQNEAQLEKSRLLSDRFSAERPKGSFSTLEIQRTEQGDSAMYLCASSFAGRGGLGYTFGSGTRLTVV.

The rearrangement uses TRBV13 and TRBJ2-4; the match to TRBD2 covers 8 bases. CDR1 and CDR2 (germline): PRHDT, FYEKMQ (reference sequence). The trim removed 2 bases at V and 8 bases at J, leaving 8 bases unmatched. The CDR3 consists of 15 residues. The CDR3 spells CASSLWRGERDIQYF. The CDR3 region has the DNA TGTGCCAGCAGCTTATGGCGGGGGGAGCGGGACATTCAGTACTTC.

The rearrangement links TRBV10-1 to TRBJ2-7; D possibly corresponds to TRBD1 (6 bases). Germline V CDR1 and CDR2: WNHNN, SYGVQD (reference sequence). V gave up 1 base and J gave up 2 bases, with 27 bases separating them. This CDR3 spans 20 amino acids. Here the CDR3 reads CASSELHPVARTVEAYEQYF. CDR3 DNA: TGCGCCAGCAGTGAGTTACACCCGGTCGCCCGGACAGTCGAAGCCTACGAGCAGTACTTC.

The rearrangement joins TRBV18 to TRBJ2-7; no clear D. The CDR3 runs to 15 residues. Trimming took off 2 bases at V and 3 bases at J, with 14 bases between the two ends. CDR1 is KGHSH, CDR2 LQKENI, per germline. In DNA, the CDR3 is TGTGCCAGCTCACCAAACTTCGGCCAGAGCTACGAGCAGTACTTC. It codes for CASSPNFGQSYEQYF.

V and J are TRBV19 and TRBJ1-2; no clear D gene. The germline gives CDR1 LNHDA, CDR2 SQIVND (reference sequence). The V and J ends lost 10 bases and 7 bases respectively, with 13 bases between them. The CDR3 contains 11 residues. CDR3 in amino acids: CAIPTEGGYTF. The CDR3 region has the DNA TGTGCCATTCCGACCGAAGGTGGCTACACCTTC.

The V call is TRBV10-3, the J call TRBJ2-5; 10 nucleotides align to TRBD1. The germline V gene encodes CDR1 ENHRY and CDR2 SYGVKD. The V gene end was trimmed by 4 bases and the J gene end by 1 base; junction bases not matched to a gene: 3. The length of the CDR3 is 15 residues. The CDR3 DNA is TGTGCCATCAGTGGACAGGGGGCCCTCCAAGAGACCCAGTACTTC. This codes for CAISGQGALQETQYF.

The V and J genes are TRBV19 and TRBJ2-1; D is ambiguous. Germline CDR1 is LNHDA and CDR2 is SQIVND (reference sequence). The CDR3 length is 11 residues. V was pared by 7 bases and J by 8 bases, with 9 bases between. For the CDR3, the DNA is TGTGCCAGTATGGAGTCCGATGAGCAGTTCTTC. Encoded protein: CASMESDEQFF.

This clone was counted once. V gene TRBV7-6 combines with J gene TRBJ1-1, with D possibly TRBD1 on 6 matching bases. Germline assignment: CDR1 SGHVS and CDR2 FNYEAQ. Trimming left V 6 bases short and J 1 base short, with 6 bases between. The CDR3 contains 12 residues. CDR3 in DNA: TGTGCCAGCAGGACAGGGAACACTGAAGCTTTCTTT. Translated, it gives CASRTGNTEAFF.

This chain uses TRBV28 with TRBJ1-2, with 8 nucleotides matching TRBD1. CDR1 is MDHEN, CDR2 SYDVKM, per germline. V was clipped by 7 bases and J by 8 bases; unmatched bases: 12. This CDR3 is built from 14 residues. The DNA of the CDR3 is TGTGCCAGCAAAGGGACAGGACTGTCGTCGGGCTACACCTTC. This codes for CASKGTGLSSGYTF.

This chain connects TRBV7-8 to TRBJ2-1, with 11 bases lining up with TRBD2. CDR1 is SGHVS, CDR2 FQNEAQ, per germline. The CDR3 has 16 residues. V lost 1 base and J lost 9; bases outside the gene matches: 8. CDR3 amino acids: CASSLVAGGPPGEQFF. Written as DNA, the CDR3 is TGTGCCAGCAGCTTAGTAGCGGGAGGGCCTCCGGGTGAGCAGTTCTTC.

The chain joins TRBV7-8 to TRBJ2-2; D remains ambiguous. Trimming removed 4 bases from V and 1 base from J, with 7 bases in between. The CDR3 sequence is 14 residues long. The germline gives CDR1 SGHVS, CDR2 FQNEAQ. In DNA, the CDR3 is TGTGCCAGCAGCTCGGCAAGGAACACCGGGGAGCTGTTTTTT. This encodes CASSSARNTGELFF.

This chain links TRBV18 with TRBJ1-3, with 7 nucleotides matching TRBD1. Germline V CDR1 and CDR2: KGHSH, LQKENI. The CDR3 has 15 amino acids. J gave up 3 bases and V 3 bases, and 5 bases lay outside the gene matches. CDR3 residues: CASSPETGHGNTIYF. CDR3 in DNA: TGTGCCAGCTCACCCGAGACAGGGCATGGAAACACCATATATTTT.

J is TRBJ1-2 and V is TRBV5-1; no definite D call. CDR1 and CDR2 from the germline V gene are SGHRS and YFSETQ. Between the trimmed V and J ends, which lost 0 bases and 4 bases, there was a span of 7 bases. The CDR3 totals 13 residues. CDR3 in DNA: TGCGCCAGCAGCTTGGGGCAGATCTATGGCTACACCTTC. The encoded protein is CASSLGQIYGYTF.

J is TRBJ2-2 and V is TRBV27, with 10 bases aligning to TRBD2. With V trimmed by 4 bases and J by 7 bases, 12 bases remained unmatched. The CDR3 is made up of 17 amino acids. CDR1 MNHEY and CDR2 SMNVEV come from the germline V gene (reference sequence). CDR3 protein: CASSSQQLAGLNGELFF. In DNA, the CDR3 is TGTGCCAGCAGTTCCCAACAACTAGCGGGACTAAACGGGGAGCTGTTTTTT.